This T cell receptor (beta chain) was identified in a study of identical twins. A word on this clonotype: Its antigen is not known.

Germline CDR1 LGHNA, CDR2 YSLEER. The V end was cut by 0 bases, the J end by 0 bases, with 8 bases between. The CDR3 has 16 amino acids. TCRdb called the 5' RACE reads again in MiXCR, with one record for every CDR3 protein. The repertoire includes around 450,000 distinct CDR3 sequences, 11% to 15% of them detected once, and 0.4% to 0.55% sits in the top ten. The study's findings and limits: The models gave estimates that fell short of the out-of-frame TCR alpha sharing seen in monozygotic twins. A lower insertion count was a feature of abundant cord blood beta clonotypes, with no such feature in memory repertoires.

A further study also used this sample, focusing on yellow fever vaccine responses in identical twins. Turning to that study: After vaccination, twins' T cell response reportedly seemed partly convergent, partly personalized.

Source material: CD4+ T cells sorted from blood. This chain uses TRBV4-3 with TRBJ2-2, with unresolved D. This TCR was recovered from a woman aged 18-29 years in good health. The CDR3 protein is CASSQDLVANTGELFF. Here the CDR3 DNA reads TGCGCCAGCAGCCAAGATTTAGTGGCGAACACCGGGGAGCTGTTTTTT.